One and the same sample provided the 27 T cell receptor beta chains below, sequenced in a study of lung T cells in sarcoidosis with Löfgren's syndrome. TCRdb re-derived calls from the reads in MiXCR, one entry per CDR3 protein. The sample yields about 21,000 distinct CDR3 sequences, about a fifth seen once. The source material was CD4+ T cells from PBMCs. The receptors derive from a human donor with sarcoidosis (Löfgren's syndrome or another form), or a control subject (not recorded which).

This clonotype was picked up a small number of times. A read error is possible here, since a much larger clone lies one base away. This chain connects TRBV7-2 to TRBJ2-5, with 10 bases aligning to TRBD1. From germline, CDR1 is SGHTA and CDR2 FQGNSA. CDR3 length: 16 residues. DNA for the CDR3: TGTGCCGGCAGCTTATATGGGACAGGGGTAAGAGAGACCCAGTACTTC. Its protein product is CAGSLYGTGVRETQYF.

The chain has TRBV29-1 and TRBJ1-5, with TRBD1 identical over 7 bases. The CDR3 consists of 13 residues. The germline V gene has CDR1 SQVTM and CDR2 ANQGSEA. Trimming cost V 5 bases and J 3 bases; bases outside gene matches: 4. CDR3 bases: TGCAGCGTTAAAACAGGGGCCAATCAGCCCCAGCATTTT. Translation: CSVKTGANQPQHF.

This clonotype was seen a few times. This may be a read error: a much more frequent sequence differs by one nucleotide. The CDR3 nucleotides read TGCAGTGCTGCGACTAGCGGTACTAGCACAGATACGCAGTATTTT. Its translation: CSAATSGTSTDTQYF. The chain couples TRBV20-1 to TRBJ2-3; 9 bases are a match to TRBD2. The CDR3 runs to 15 residues. CDR1 and CDR2 from the germline V gene are DFQATT and SNEGSKA (reference sequence). V dropped 5 bases and J dropped 0; count of bases not matched to a gene: 6.

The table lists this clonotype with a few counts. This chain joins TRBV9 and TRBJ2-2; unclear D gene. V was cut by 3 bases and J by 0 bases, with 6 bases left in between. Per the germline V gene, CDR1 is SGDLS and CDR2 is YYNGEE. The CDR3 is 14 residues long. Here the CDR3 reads CASSAKTNTGELFF. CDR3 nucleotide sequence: TGTGCCAGCAGCGCAAAAACGAACACCGGGGAGCTGTTTTTT.

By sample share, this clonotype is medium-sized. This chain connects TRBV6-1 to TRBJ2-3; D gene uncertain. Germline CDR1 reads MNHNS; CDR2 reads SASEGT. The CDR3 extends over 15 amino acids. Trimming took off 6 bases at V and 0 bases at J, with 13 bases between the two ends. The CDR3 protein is CASSRGLPSTDTQYF. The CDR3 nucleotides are TGTGCCAGCAGCCGTGGGCTACCTAGCACAGATACGCAGTATTTT.

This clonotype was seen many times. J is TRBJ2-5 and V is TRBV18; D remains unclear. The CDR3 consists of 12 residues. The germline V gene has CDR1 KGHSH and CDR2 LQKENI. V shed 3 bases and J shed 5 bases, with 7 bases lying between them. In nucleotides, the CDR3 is TGTGCCAGCTCACCGGGGTTGGAGACCCAGTACTTC. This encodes CASSPGLETQYF.

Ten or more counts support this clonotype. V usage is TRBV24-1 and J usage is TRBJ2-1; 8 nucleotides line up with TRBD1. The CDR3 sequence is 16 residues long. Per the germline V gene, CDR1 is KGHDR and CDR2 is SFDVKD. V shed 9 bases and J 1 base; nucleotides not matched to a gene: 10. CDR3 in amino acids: CATGGGTGLSYNEQFF. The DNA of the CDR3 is TGTGCCACCGGTGGAGGGACAGGTCTTTCCTACAATGAGCAGTTCTTC.

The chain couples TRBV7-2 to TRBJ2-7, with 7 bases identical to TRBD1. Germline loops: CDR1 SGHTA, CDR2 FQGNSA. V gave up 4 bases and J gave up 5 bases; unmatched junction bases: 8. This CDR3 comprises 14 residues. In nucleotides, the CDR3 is TGTGCCAGCAGCTCAGTTTACAGGGGCCACGAGCAGTACGTC. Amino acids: CASSSVYRGHEQYV.

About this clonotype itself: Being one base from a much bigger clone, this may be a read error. DNA for the CDR3: TGCGCCAGCAGCCCGGGACAGCGCAACGCTGAAGCTTTCTTT. Encoded protein: CASSPGQRNAEAFF. The chain links TRBV5-1 to TRBJ1-1; TRBD1 aligns across 7 bases. Germline lookup yields CDR1 SGHRS and CDR2 YFSETQ. The CDR3 loop spans 14 amino acids. V gave up 4 bases and J gave up 6 bases; unmatched junction bases: 9.

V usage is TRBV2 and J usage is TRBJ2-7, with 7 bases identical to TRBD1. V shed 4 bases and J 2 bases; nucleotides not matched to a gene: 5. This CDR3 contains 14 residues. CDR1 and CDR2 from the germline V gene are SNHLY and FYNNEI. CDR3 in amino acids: CASSADRSTYEQYF. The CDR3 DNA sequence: TGTGCCAGCAGTGCGGACAGGTCGACCTACGAGCAGTACTTC.

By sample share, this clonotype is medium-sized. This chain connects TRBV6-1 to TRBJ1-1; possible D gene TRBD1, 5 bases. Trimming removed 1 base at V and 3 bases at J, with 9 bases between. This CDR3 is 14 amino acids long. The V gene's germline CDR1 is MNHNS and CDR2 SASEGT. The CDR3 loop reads CASSEDRGDTEAFF. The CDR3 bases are TGTGCCAGCAGTGAAGATCGAGGGGACACTGAAGCTTTCTTT.

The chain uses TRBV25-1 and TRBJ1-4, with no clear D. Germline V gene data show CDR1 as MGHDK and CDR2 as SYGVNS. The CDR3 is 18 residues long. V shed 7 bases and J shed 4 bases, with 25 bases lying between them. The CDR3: CASNDNTDRTTFNEKLFF. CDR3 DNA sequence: TGTGCCAGCAATGACAACACTGACCGGACCACCTTTAATGAAAAACTGTTTTTT.

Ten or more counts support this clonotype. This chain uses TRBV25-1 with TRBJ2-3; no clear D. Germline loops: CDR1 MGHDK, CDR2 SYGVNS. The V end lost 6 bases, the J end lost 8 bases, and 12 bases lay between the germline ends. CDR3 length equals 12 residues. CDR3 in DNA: TGTGCCAGCAGCCGGGCGGCCGGTACGCAGTATTTT. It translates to CASSRAAGTQYF.

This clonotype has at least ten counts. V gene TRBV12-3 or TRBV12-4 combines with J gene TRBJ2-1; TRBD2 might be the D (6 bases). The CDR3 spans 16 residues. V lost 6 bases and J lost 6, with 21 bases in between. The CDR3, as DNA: TGTGCCAGCAGGTTATACGGGAGCTCAAAACCCAATGAGCAGTTCTTC. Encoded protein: CASRLYGSSKPNEQFF.

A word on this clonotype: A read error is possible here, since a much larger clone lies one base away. CDR3 nucleotide sequence: TGTGCCAGCCGGGGCAGGGCCTACGAGCAGTACTTC. Protein product: CASRGRAYEQYF. This sequence joins TRBV14 and TRBJ2-7; possibly TRBD1 or TRBD2 for D (5 bases each). The CDR3 length is 12 residues. V was pared by 8 bases and J by 2 bases, with 10 bases between. Germline assignment: CDR1 SGHDN and CDR2 FVKESK.

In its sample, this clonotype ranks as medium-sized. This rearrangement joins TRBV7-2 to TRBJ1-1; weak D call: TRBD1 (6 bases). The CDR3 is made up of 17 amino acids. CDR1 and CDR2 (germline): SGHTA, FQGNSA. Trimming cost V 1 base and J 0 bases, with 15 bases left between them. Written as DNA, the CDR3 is TGTGCCAGCAGCTTAGTGGGACACCTACTCATGAACACTGAAGCTTTCTTT. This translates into CASSLVGHLLMNTEAFF.

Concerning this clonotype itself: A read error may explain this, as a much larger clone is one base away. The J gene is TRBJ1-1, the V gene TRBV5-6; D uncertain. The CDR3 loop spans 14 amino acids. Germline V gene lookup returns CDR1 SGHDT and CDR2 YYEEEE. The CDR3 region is CACSLVHLNTEAFF. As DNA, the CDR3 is TGTGCCTGCAGCTTGGTACACCTGAACACTGAAGCTTTCTTT.

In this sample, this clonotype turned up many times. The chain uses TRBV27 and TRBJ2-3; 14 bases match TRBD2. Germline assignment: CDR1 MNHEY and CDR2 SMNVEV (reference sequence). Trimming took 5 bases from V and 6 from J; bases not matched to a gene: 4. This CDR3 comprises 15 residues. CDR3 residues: CASSMGLAGVDTQYF. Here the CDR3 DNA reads TGTGCCAGCAGTATGGGACTAGCGGGGGTGGATACGCAGTATTTT.

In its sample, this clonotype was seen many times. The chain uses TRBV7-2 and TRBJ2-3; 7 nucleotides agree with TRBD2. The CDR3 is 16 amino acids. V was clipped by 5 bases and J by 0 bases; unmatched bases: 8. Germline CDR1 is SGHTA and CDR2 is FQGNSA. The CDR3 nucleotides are TGTGCCAGCAGCAGAGCAGCGGGAACTAGCACAGATACGCAGTATTTT. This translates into CASSRAAGTSTDTQYF.

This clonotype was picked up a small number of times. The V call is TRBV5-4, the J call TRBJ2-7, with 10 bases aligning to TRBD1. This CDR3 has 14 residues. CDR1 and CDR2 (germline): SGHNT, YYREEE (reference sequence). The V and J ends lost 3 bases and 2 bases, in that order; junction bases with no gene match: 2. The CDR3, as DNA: TGTGCCAGCAGCTGGGACAGGGGACCCTACGAGCAGTACTTC. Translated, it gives CASSWDRGPYEQYF.

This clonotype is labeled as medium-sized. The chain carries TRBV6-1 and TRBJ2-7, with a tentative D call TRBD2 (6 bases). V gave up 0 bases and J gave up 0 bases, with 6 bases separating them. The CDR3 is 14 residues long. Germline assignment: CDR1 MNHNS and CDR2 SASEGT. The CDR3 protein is CASSEATSSYEQYF. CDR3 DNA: TGTGCCAGCAGTGAAGCGACTAGCTCCTACGAGCAGTACTTC.

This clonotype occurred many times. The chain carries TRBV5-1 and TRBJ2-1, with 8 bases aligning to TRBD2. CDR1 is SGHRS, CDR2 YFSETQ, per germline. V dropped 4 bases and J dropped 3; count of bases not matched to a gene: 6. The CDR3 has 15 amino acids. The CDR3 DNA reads TGCGCCAGCAGCCAGCCGAGCGGGAGCTACAATGAGCAGTTCTTC. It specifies CASSQPSGSYNEQFF.

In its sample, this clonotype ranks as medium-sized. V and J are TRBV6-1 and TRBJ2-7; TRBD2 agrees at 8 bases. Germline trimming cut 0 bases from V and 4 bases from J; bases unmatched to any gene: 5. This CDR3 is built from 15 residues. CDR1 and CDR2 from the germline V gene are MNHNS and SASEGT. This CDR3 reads CASSEADGRVYEQYF. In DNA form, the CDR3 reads TGTGCCAGCAGTGAAGCGGACGGGAGGGTATACGAGCAGTACTTC.

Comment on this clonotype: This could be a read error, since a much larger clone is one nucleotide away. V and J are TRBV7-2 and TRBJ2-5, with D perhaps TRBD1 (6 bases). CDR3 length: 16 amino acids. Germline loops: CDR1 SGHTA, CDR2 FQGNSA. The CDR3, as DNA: TGTGCCAGCGGCTTTCGTTCCAGACAGGAATACGAGACCCAGTACTTC. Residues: CASGFRSRQEYETQYF.

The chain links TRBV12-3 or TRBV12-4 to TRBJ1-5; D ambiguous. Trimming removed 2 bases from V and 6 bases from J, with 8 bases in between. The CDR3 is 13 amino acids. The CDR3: CASSLTEGQPQHF. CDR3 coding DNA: TGTGCCAGCAGTTTAACGGAGGGTCAGCCCCAGCATTTT.

The CDR3 DNA reads TGTGCCAGCAGCCTTTTAACCGCCCGGCAGTACTTC. It codes for CASSLLTARQYF. V and J are TRBV12-3 or TRBV12-4 and TRBJ2-7; D unresolved. The V and J ends lost 6 bases and 9 bases respectively, with 15 bases between them. The CDR3 covers 12 residues.

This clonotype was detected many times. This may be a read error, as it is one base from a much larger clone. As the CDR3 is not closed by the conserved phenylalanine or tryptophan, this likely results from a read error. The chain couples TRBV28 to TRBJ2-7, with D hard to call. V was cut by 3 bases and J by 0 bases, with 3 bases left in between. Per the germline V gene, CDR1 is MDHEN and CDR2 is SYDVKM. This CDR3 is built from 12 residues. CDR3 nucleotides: TGTGCCAGCAGTTTTGTCTCCTACGAGCAGTACCTC. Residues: CASSFVSYEQYL.